This entry is about one T cell receptor (beta chain). Its antigen is undetermined. This sample is drawn from a study of OX40 agonist ivuxolimab in advanced cancers. About the study: A history of anti-PD-1, anti-PD-L1 or anti-CTLA-4 therapy was acceptable, and 40% had some. Study-wide points: At 0.1 to 3.0 mg/kg, CD4+ and CD8+ blood T cells expanded clonally by week 6.

The V gene's germline CDR1 is MGHRA and CDR2 YSYEKL. The CDR3 is made up of 16 amino acids. Trimming took 3 bases from V and 0 from J, leaving 12 bases between them. Only in-frame clones appear in the TCRdb table, and some are missing; sequencing was by immunoSEQ multiplex PCR. Of fewer than 30,000 clones listed, roughly 90% are singletons. The chain combines TRBV4-1 with TRBJ1-5; D uncertain. The sample consisted of CD4+ or CD8+ T cells sorted from blood, taken in a trial of the OX40 agonist ivuxolimab. The receptor comes from an adult with an advanced solid tumor such as melanoma, head and neck, liver or kidney cancer. The CDR3, as DNA: TGCGCCAGCAGCCAGGAGGGTTCTCATAGCAATCAGCCCCAGCATTTT. Its translation: CASSQEGSHSNQPQHF.